Listed here are 3 T cell receptor beta chains from one sample, sequenced in a study of blood T cells in healthy people across ages (dated by TCRdb to the mid-2010s). Libraries were constructed by 5' RACE. Sequencing took place on an Illumina HiSeq 2500. The second PCR ran for about 7 to 11 cycles and used a J-beta primer mix along with a sample-barcoded 5' primer. Through fastp at Q25 and MiXCR, TCRdb rebuilt clones from the public reads, retaining in-frame beta chains. Records with the same CDR3 protein are collapsed into one entry carrying the most frequent genes and DNA. This sample lists about a million distinct CDR3 sequences; around 54% were detected once. About a fifth of the sample comes from the top ten. The source material was blood. The receptor set was obtained from a woman aged 55-69 years in good health.

The rearrangement joins TRBV11-1 to TRBJ2-1; possibly TRBD1 for D (6 bases). Germline V gene sequence: CDR1 SGHAT, CDR2 FQDESV (reference sequence). The length of the CDR3 is 14 residues. Between the trimmed V and J ends, which lost 5 bases and 6 bases, there was a span of 14 bases. CDR3 sequence: CASSLPQGLNEQFF. The CDR3 region has the DNA TGTGCCAGCAGCCTCCCGCAGGGGCTCAATGAGCAGTTCTTC.

J is TRBJ2-5 and V is TRBV7-2; 10 bases fit TRBD2. CDR1 is SGHTA, CDR2 FQGNSA, per germline. The CDR3 spans 18 residues. Unmatched junction bases numbered 18, after V lost 7 bases and J lost 4 bases. The CDR3 nucleotides are TGTGCCAGCAACATGGGGACTTTAGCGGGAGGAGGGCGAGAGACCCAGTACTTC. Amino acids: CASNMGTLAGGGRETQYF.

This chain links TRBV25-1 with TRBJ2-7, with D perhaps assigned TRBD1 or TRBD2 (7 bases each). CDR3 length: 19 residues. V was pared by 8 bases and J by 7 bases, with 36 bases between. Per germline, CDR1 MGHDK and CDR2 SYGVNS. This CDR3 reads CASGSAGGGGEWYFNEQYF. The CDR3 nucleotides read TGTGCCAGCGGCTCGGCAGGGGGGGGCGGTGAGTGGTATTTCAATGAGCAGTACTTC.